This T cell receptor beta chain came from a study of T cells after yellow fever vaccination. Points from the study as a whole: The secondary T-cell response peaked on day 5, not day 15, but was weaker. Researchers cautioned that FACS-sorted repertoires could harbor abundant clonotypes contaminating from the bulk population. The booster saw the reappearance of most primary-vaccination clones (nearly 98% CD4, less than 90% CD8).

5'RACE template switching produced TCR cDNA carrying a universal primer site and UMIs. TCRdb called the 5' RACE reads again in MiXCR, with one record for every CDR3 protein. Of more than 300,000 distinct CDR3 sequences in the sample, approximately 7% were seen once. This clonotype has more than one count but fewer than ten. Antigen unknown. This CDR3 comprises 13 residues. The ends were cut back, 3 bases at V and 11 bases at J, with 16 bases in the middle. Germline values: CDR1 MNHEY, CDR2 SVGEGT. This TCR was sampled from a man aged 18 to 30 who received the YFV17D yellow fever vaccine. This specimen consisted of PBMCs, obtained about 41 days after the first yellow fever vaccination. The genes are TRBV6-2 or TRBV6-3 and TRBJ1-1, with D perhaps TRBD1 (5 bases). The CDR3 DNA sequence: TGTGCCAGCAGTTATCGAGGGGACGGGTTGGCTTTCTTT. Protein product: CASSYRGDGLAFF.